A single sample is the source of the 26 T cell receptor beta chains below, sequenced in a study of blood T cell repertoires in COVID-19. Assay used: immunoSEQ multiplex PCR; TCRdb lists only in-frame clones, some missing. Of about 59,000 clones in the sample, roughly 85% were seen once. The specimen was peripheral blood. The receptors were gathered from a man aged 60 to 69 with acute or convalescent COVID-19.

The chain carries TRBV19 and TRBJ2-7; D might be TRBD1 (6 bases). CDR3 length equals 13 residues. V lost 5 bases and J 5 bases, leaving 13 bases between the germline ends. From germline, CDR1 is LNHDA and CDR2 SQIVND (reference sequence). CDR3 in amino acids: CASSPQGPDEQYF. The CDR3 bases are TGTGCCAGTAGTCCACAGGGACCGGACGAGCAGTACTTC.

This chain joins TRBV11-2 and TRBJ2-5, with a tentative D call TRBD2 (6 bases). V dropped 6 bases and J dropped 10 bases, with 18 bases sitting between them. The CDR3 sequence is 13 residues long. Germline CDR1 is SGHAT and CDR2 is FQNNGV. Written as DNA, the CDR3 is TGTGCCAGCAGTTACACCTACAAAGCGGGCCAGTACTTC. Translating gives CASSYTYKAGQYF.

This chain connects TRBV5-8 to TRBJ1-5; unclear D gene. Germline values: CDR1 SGHTS, CDR2 YDEGEE. This CDR3 comprises 14 residues. V lost 5 bases and J 4 bases, leaving 13 bases between the germline ends. The CDR3: CASSLTPRNQPQHF. Written as DNA, the CDR3 is TGTGCCAGCAGTTTGACCCCCAGGAATCAGCCCCAGCATTTT.

The rearrangement uses TRBV27 and TRBJ1-1; maybe TRBD1 (6 bases). Germline V gene sequence: CDR1 MNHEY, CDR2 SMNVEV (reference sequence). The CDR3 runs to 15 residues. Trimming left V 6 bases short and J 0 bases short, with 14 bases between. CDR3 sequence reads: CASRALGGMNTEAFF. CDR3 nucleotides: TGTGCCAGCAGAGCCCTAGGGGGTATGAACACTGAAGCTTTCTTT.

The chain is built from TRBV29-1 and TRBJ2-5; 8 bases fit TRBD2. Germline V lookup: CDR1 SQVTM, CDR2 ANQGSEA. Trimming at V came to 7 bases and at J to 5 bases, leaving 3 bases not matched to a gene. The CDR3 is made up of 11 amino acids. The CDR3 region is CSAGREETQYF. The CDR3 DNA sequence: TGCAGCGCCGGGAGGGAGGAGACCCAGTACTTC.

This rearrangement joins TRBV6-2 or TRBV6-3 to TRBJ1-2; 8 bases agree with TRBD1. The junction had 6 bases not matched to a gene; V was cut back by 5 bases and J by 4 bases. Looked up from germline, CDR1 is MNHEY and CDR2 is SVGEGT. The CDR3 has 14 amino acids. CDR3 sequence: CASSLRGRGYGYTF. As DNA, the CDR3 is TGTGCCAGCAGTCTCAGGGGGCGAGGCTATGGCTACACCTTC.

Comments on this clone: The junction does not match germline at one end; this may be a read error. V usage is TRBV7-7 and J usage is TRBJ2-1; 7 bases match TRBD1. The germline V gene has CDR1 SSHAT and CDR2 FNYEAQ (reference sequence). The CDR3 is 15 amino acids. In DNA form, the CDR3 reads TGTGCTAGCAGCCCTGGGGACAGTGATTACAATGAGCAGTTCTTC. Protein sequence: CASSPGDSDYNEQFF.

This clone was detected only once. The genes are TRBV10-3 and TRBJ1-2; D gene uncertain. The germline gives CDR1 ENHRY, CDR2 SYGVKD. V shed 2 bases and J shed 8 bases, with 9 bases lying between them. The length of the CDR3 is 12 residues. The CDR3 reads CAISEEGEGYTF. In DNA, the CDR3 is TGTGCCATCAGTGAGGAGGGTGAAGGCTACACCTTC.

The V call is TRBV10-2, the J call TRBJ1-1; D gene unclear. The CDR3 runs to 11 residues. Germline loops: CDR1 WSHSY, CDR2 SAAADI. The V gene lost 2 bases and the J gene lost 9 bases, with 7 bases spanning the gap. CDR3 sequence: CASSELLKAFF. CDR3 sequence (DNA): TGCGCCAGCAGTGAGCTGTTAAAAGCTTTCTTT.

The chain carries TRBV7-8 and TRBJ2-7; the match to TRBD2 covers 7 bases. J lost 0 bases, V lost 2 bases, and 4 bases had no gene match. CDR1 and CDR2 from the germline V gene are SGHVS and FQNEAQ. The length of the CDR3 is 15 residues. CDR3 sequence reads: CASSLPPGGSYEQYF. CDR3 nucleotides: TGTGCCAGCAGCTTACCCCCGGGGGGCTCCTACGAGCAGTACTTC.

This chain links TRBV2 with TRBJ2-2; D is possibly TRBD2 (6 bases). The CDR3 has 14 amino acids. V was cut by 5 bases and J by 1 base, with 8 bases left in between. Germline V lookup: CDR1 SNHLY, CDR2 FYNNEI. CDR3 residues: CASSSGWNTGELFF. The CDR3 bases are TGTGCCAGCAGTAGCGGGTGGAACACCGGGGAGCTGTTTTTT.

This rearrangement joins TRBV19 to TRBJ1-5, with D perhaps matching TRBD1 (6 bases). V lost 6 bases to trimming and J lost 0 bases, with 18 bases between them. The CDR3 totals 17 residues. The germline CDR1 and CDR2 sequences are LNHDA and SQIVND (reference sequence). The CDR3 sequence is CASRRFRGANSNQPQHF. In DNA form, the CDR3 reads TGTGCCAGTAGAAGGTTCAGGGGCGCAAATAGCAATCAGCCCCAGCATTTT.

This chain joins TRBV6-5 and TRBJ2-7; D gene uncertain. Germline CDR1 is MNHEY and CDR2 is SVGAGI. Trimming cost V 8 bases and J 4 bases, with 15 bases left between them. CDR3 length: 13 amino acids. The CDR3 protein is CASWAGPSYEQYF. In nucleotides, the CDR3 is TGTGCCAGCTGGGCAGGCCCCTCGTACGAGCAGTACTTC.

This clone occurred once. The V and J genes are TRBV30 and TRBJ1-4; tentative D call: TRBD1 (6 bases). Trimming removed 2 bases from V and 6 bases from J, with 13 bases in between. The CDR3 is made up of 14 amino acids. CDR1 and CDR2 (germline): GTSNPN, SVGIG (reference sequence). Here the CDR3 DNA reads TGTGCCTGGAGTCCGGATGGGGGCTATGAAAAACTGTTTTTT. This codes for CAWSPDGGYEKLFF.

V and J are TRBV29-1 and TRBJ2-3; 7 bases are a match to TRBD2. Germline CDR1 is SQVTM and CDR2 is ANQGSEA. V shed 6 bases, J shed 4 bases, and the junction held 13 bases outside the gene matches. The CDR3 runs 15 residues. CDR3 nucleotide sequence: TGCAGCGTGGATCTAGCGGTCGGAGGCCCAGATACGCAGTATTTT. Its protein product is CSVDLAVGGPDTQYF.

V usage is TRBV10-3 and J usage is TRBJ2-2; TRBD1 aligns across 8 bases. Per germline, CDR1 ENHRY and CDR2 SYGVKD. The CDR3 spans 14 residues. Losses at the gene ends were 6 bases for V and 5 bases for J; bases not matched to a gene: 5. CDR3 in DNA: TGTGCCATCAGAGCGACAGGGGATACCGGGGAGCTGTTTTTT. Protein product: CAIRATGDTGELFF.

A single count supports this clone. The V and J genes are TRBV19 and TRBJ2-1; tentatively, D is TRBD2 (7 bases). Germline V gene lookup returns CDR1 LNHDA and CDR2 SQIVND (reference sequence). Deletions cut 7 bases from V and 10 bases from J, with 23 bases between. CDR3 length: 15 residues. CDR3 nucleotides: TGTGCCAGTACCCCCTCGGGACAACCTAGCGGCGAGCAGTTCTTC. This sequence encodes CASTPSGQPSGEQFF.

This clone was picked up a small number of times. This rearrangement joins TRBV4-1 to TRBJ1-5; a weak D match, TRBD1 (6 bases). Germline lookup yields CDR1 MGHRA and CDR2 YSYEKL. The length of the CDR3 is 15 residues. Trimming cost V 4 bases and J 1 base, with 11 bases left between them. CDR3 region: CASSRTQGSNQPQHF. CDR3 nucleotides: TGCGCCAGCAGCCGAACACAGGGAAGCAATCAGCCCCAGCATTTT.

The J gene is TRBJ1-1, the V gene TRBV30; a weak D match, TRBD1 (5 bases). The CDR3 has 11 residues. V lost 3 bases and J 6 bases, leaving 8 bases between the germline ends. Germline-derived CDR1 and CDR2 are GTSNPN and SVGIG (reference sequence). The CDR3 sequence is CAWSVGPEAFF. DNA for the CDR3: TGTGCCTGGAGCGTGGGGCCTGAAGCTTTCTTT.

The chain carries TRBV3-1 (or the pseudogene TRBV3-2) and TRBJ2-7, with D maybe TRBD1 (6 bases). CDR3 length: 14 amino acids. CDR1 is LGHDT and CDR2 is YNNKEL in the germline V gene (reference sequence). The germline V and J ends were trimmed by 5 bases and 4 bases, with 15 bases remaining between them. CDR3 in amino acids: CASSAGTLTYEQYF. The CDR3 DNA is TGTGCCAGCAGCGCCGGGACATTAACTTACGAGCAGTACTTC.

V and J are TRBV2 and TRBJ2-5; possibly TRBD1 for D (6 bases). Germline CDR1 and CDR2: SNHLY and FYNNEI. This CDR3 is built from 14 residues. V lost 7 bases, J lost 6 bases, and 18 bases lay in between. Here the CDR3 reads CASKGHGSEKTQYF. CDR3 bases: TGTGCCAGCAAGGGACATGGTAGCGAGAAGACCCAGTACTTC.

The chain couples TRBV9 to TRBJ1-2, with a possible D match to TRBD1 (6 bases). The ends were cut back, 0 bases at V and 8 bases at J, with 11 bases in the middle. The CDR3 sequence is 13 residues long. Per germline, CDR1 SGDLS and CDR2 YYNGEE. The CDR3 region is CASSVVQGDGYTF. In nucleotides, the CDR3 is TGTGCCAGCAGCGTAGTACAGGGCGACGGCTACACCTTC.

The rearrangement joins TRBV28 to TRBJ1-6; TRBD1 aligns across 9 bases. CDR3 length: 15 amino acids. The J segment lost 6 bases and the V segment lost 6 bases, leaving 6 bases of the junction unmatched. Germline loops: CDR1 MDHEN, CDR2 SYDVKM. CDR3 amino acids: CASRQQGAVNSPLHF. The CDR3 bases are TGTGCCAGCAGACAACAGGGGGCGGTTAATTCACCCCTCCACTTT. Complete variable domain (other parts from reference TRBV28 and TRBJ1-6): DVKVTQSSRYLVKRTGEKVFLECVQDMDHENMFWYRQDPGLGLRLIYFSYDVKMKEKGDIPEGYSVSREKKERFSLILESASTNQTSMYLCASRQQGAVNSPLHFGNGTRLTVT.

This clone was detected a few times. This chain connects TRBV6-5 to TRBJ2-7, with 12 bases aligning to TRBD1. The germline CDR1 and CDR2 sequences are MNHEY and SVGAGI. The CDR3 is made up of 14 amino acids. V shed 7 bases and J 6 bases; nucleotides not matched to a gene: 7. The CDR3 region is CASKKGQGAGEQYF. The DNA of the CDR3 is TGTGCCAGCAAAAAGGGACAGGGGGCTGGCGAGCAGTACTTC.

The chain carries TRBV23-1 and TRBJ2-6; D perhaps matches TRBD1 (5 bases). TRBV23-1 belongs to the ORF category, with a function that is uncertain. This CDR3 is 17 amino acids long. V dropped 8 bases and J dropped 0 bases, with 17 bases sitting between them. The CDR3 region has the DNA TGCGCCAGCGGGGCACTACCAAAGAGCTCTGGGGCCAACGTCCTGACTTTC. Translated, it gives CASGALPKSSGANVLTF.

This clone was counted a single time. The CDR3 DNA follows: TGTGCCAGCAGCCCGACCGGGACTAGCGGGAGTAATGAGCAGTTCTTC. Translating gives CASSPTGTSGSNEQFF. The J gene is TRBJ2-1, the V gene TRBV13; TRBD2 aligns across 14 bases. From germline, CDR1 is PRHDT and CDR2 FYEKMQ (reference sequence). This CDR3 has 16 amino acids. With 5 bases clipped from V and 7 bases from J, the junction kept 7 bases outside the gene matches.